These 5 T cell receptor beta chains were sequenced from one sample in a study of shared clonotypes between healthy human individuals. Repertoires were generated with immunoSEQ multiplex PCR, while TCRdb's copy carries only in-frame clones and drops some. This sample has 600,000 to 750,000 clones, with 72% found just once. The sequencing input was memory CD4+ T cells sorted from blood. Subset reported: CD45RA-negative fraction. These receptors were collected from a woman in her twenties or thirties in good health.

V usage is TRBV7-2 and J usage is TRBJ2-7; 8 bases fit TRBD2. The V segment lost 2 bases and the J segment 0 bases; nucleotides outside the gene matches: 3. There are 15 residues in the CDR3. Germline CDR1 reads SGHTA; CDR2 reads FQGNSA. CDR3 residues: CASSLTSGDSYEQYF. The DNA for the CDR3 is TGTGCCAGCAGCTTAACTAGCGGAGACTCCTACGAGCAGTACTTC.

The chain links TRBV2 to TRBJ2-1; perhaps TRBD2 as D (6 bases). V lost 11 bases, J lost 5 bases, and 16 bases lay in between. This CDR3 is 13 amino acids long. CDR1 is SNHLY and CDR2 is FYNNEI in the germline V gene. Here the CDR3 reads CASLRDSNNEQFF. CDR3 coding DNA: TGTGCCTCGCTCCGGGACTCAAACAATGAGCAGTTCTTC.

V gene TRBV18 combines with J gene TRBJ2-5, with D maybe TRBD2 (5 bases). Trimming left V 2 bases short and J 5 bases short, with 6 bases between. CDR1 and CDR2 from the germline V gene are KGHSH and LQKENI. The CDR3 totals 12 residues. The CDR3 region is CASSPRGETQYF. CDR3 sequence (DNA): TGTGCCAGCTCACCAAGAGGGGAGACCCAGTACTTC.

This clone was counted only a few times. V is TRBV27 and J is TRBJ1-4; D is undetermined. This CDR3 is built from 14 residues. The germline gives CDR1 MNHEY, CDR2 SMNVEV (reference sequence). V was shortened by 8 bases and J by 5 bases, with 15 bases between the two germline ends. The CDR3, as DNA: TGTGCCAGCTTTAATGGCAGCTTAAATGAAAAACTGTTTTTT. As protein: CASFNGSLNEKLFF. Full variable domain (missing parts from reference TRBV27 and TRBJ1-4): EAQVTQNPRYLITVTGKKLTVTCSQNMNHEYMSWYRQDPGLGLRQIYYSMNVEVTDKGDVPEGYKVSRKEKRNFPLILESPSPNQTSLYFCASFNGSLNEKLFFGSGTQLSVL.

V and J are TRBV4-1 and TRBJ2-3; tentatively, D is TRBD2 (7 bases). In germline, CDR1 is MGHRA, CDR2 YSYEKL. Trimming took off 1 base at V and 10 bases at J, with 12 bases between the two ends. CDR3 length: 13 amino acids. CDR3 nucleotide sequence: TGCGCCAGCAGCCAAGGCACGGGGGGCGCGCAGTATTTT. Translating gives CASSQGTGGAQYF.